This T cell receptor (beta chain) was identified in a study of T cell responses to AZD1222 COVID-19 vaccine (dated by TCRdb to about 2021). In terms of the full investigation: A total of over 230 trial participants underwent TCR sequencing, of whom under 220 had received two doses of AZD1222 and some 25 had received two doses of the MenACWY control vaccine. Trial participants were enrolled into age subgroups of 18-55, 56-69 and 70-plus years, which contained around 150, 28 and 57 TCR-sequenced participants, respectively.

What the research found in general, with its limitations: Because no samples from the day 14 peak response were available, repertoires could be characterized only after the peak T cell response. A significant rise in spike-specific TCR breadth and depth was observed after two AZD1222 doses relative to day 0 and relative to MenACWY recipients. The 56-69-year group was small, and its depth increase did not reach significance, likely because of low power. Reportedly, close to half of the unique spike-specific TCRs recognized epitopes lying outside the regions that are mutated in the B.1.351 and B.1.1.7 variants. Vaccine-associated CD4 TCRs spanned the whole spike protein, with dominant responses in regions 160-218 and 743-854. Conclusions about previously exposed vaccinees are limited, since just six AZD1222 recipients were seropositive for SARS-CoV-2 at baseline. Participants were mostly white British and included more females than males, and it was suggested by the authors that clonal diversity may have been underestimated.

Compared with germline, V lacks 8 bases and J lacks 8 bases; bases without a gene match: 22. Via the germline V gene (reference sequence), CDR1 is MNHEY and CDR2 SMNVEV. The CDR3 starts with the cysteine, ends with the phenylalanine, and has 19 residues. The read is trimmed to its CDR3 DNA, 57 bases read in frame from base 1. As concerns this clone: No cognate antigen has been identified for it. No base quality values were provided; no much bigger clone lies one nucleotide off.

The CDR3 regions of human TCRbeta chains were subjected to immunosequencing. The authors processed their data as follows. TCRs in the repertoires were matched against a reference library of SARS-CoV-2-specific TCRs that had been generated with the MIRA antigen-specificity platform. Breadth meant the fraction of unique TCRs that were SARS-CoV-2-associated, whereas depth meant the fraction of total T cells that were SARS-CoV-2-associated. Each spike-specific TCR was assigned to its reactive spike region and to a CD4 or CD8 class using the MIRA data. Log10-transformed breadth and depth values were compared by one-way ANOVA with Sidak's multiple comparisons tests. Here the immuneACCESS table is served through TCRdb, limited to in-frame sequences with V and J called. Missing clones are a known gap in these copies; in checked studies unresolved V genes cover under half, and the rest lacks a known reason. The DNA gave D and trimming, while V, J and clone size come from that table. This sample is represented by about 140,000 clones; 70% to 90% of them were singletons. 2.5% to 3.5% of the sample is in the top ten clones.

This specimen's time point label, interpreted: about 28 days (+/-7) after the second vaccine dose. AZD1222 recipients whose second dose came at about 4 weeks and those whose second dose came at about 12 weeks were combined into one group, since spike-specific TCR depth and breadth did not differ between the two schedules. Vaccinee samples came from UK trials COV001 and COV002, including a single-blind randomized controlled phase 2/3 trial of AZD1222 (ChAdOx1 nCoV-19) in healthy adults. For TCRbeta chain sequencing, PBMC samples from trial participants were taken at day 0 and at day 28 after the second dose.

Sequencing used peripheral blood, obtained 28 days after the second AZD1222 dose. The rearranged chain carries TRBV27 and TRBJ2-3; TRBD2 aligns with 13 central bases. The source of this sequence is an adult who received the AZD1222 COVID-19 vaccine. CDR3 region: CASAYGGSGTSGAPFTQYF. The sequence in DNA is TGTGCCAGCGCCTATGGTGGATCCGGGACTAGCGGGGCGCCGTTTACGCAGTATTTT.